Listed below are T cell receptor beta chains from one sample, sequenced in a study of blood T cell repertoires in COVID-19. The data were produced by immunoSEQ multiplex PCR, yet TCRdb's version contains in-frame clones alone and is incomplete. The data contain tens of thousands of clones, over 80% of them singletons. Specimen: peripheral blood. These receptors all stem from a woman aged 45-65 years with acute or convalescent COVID-19. The CDR3 runs from the conserved cysteine through the conserved F or W. Fields, in order: CDR3 DNA, CDR3 protein, D gene, V gene, J gene, clone size. The D gene is left open where the match is weak. Only part of the rows carry a size: once, few, many, or a class if the clone is expanded.

TGTGCCAGCAGCCACCAGCAAGAGACCCAGTACTTC	CASSHQQETQYF	-	TRBV14	TRBJ2-5	-
TGCGCCAGCAGCTCCGGACAAGTCGCTAACTATGGCTACACCTTC	CASSSGQVANYGYTF	-	TRBV5-1	TRBJ1-2	-
TGTGCCTGGAGACCCAGGGATCTAACTCGGTATGGCTACACCTTC	CAWRPRDLTRYGYTF	-	TRBV30	TRBJ1-2	-
TGTGCCAGTAGTATTATTGGCGGGAGCAATCAGCCCCAGCATTTT	CASSIIGGSNQPQHF	-	TRBV19	TRBJ1-5	once
TGTGCCCTAACGTGGACAGCTAATTCACCCCTCCACTTT	CALTWTANSPLHF	-	TRBV30	TRBJ1-6	-
TGTGCCAGCAGTCCAATTACCGGAAGACAGGGGGGTTCACCCCTCCACTTT	CASSPITGRQGGSPLHF	TRBD1	TRBV27	TRBJ1-6	-
TGTGCCAGCAGCTCTGGCGGGACAGCTAACACTGAAGCTTTCTTT	CASSSGGTANTEAFF	TRBD1	TRBV7-2	TRBJ1-1	-
TGTGCCAGCAGCTTAGAGGGAGAACTGTTTTTT	CASSLEGELFF	-	TRBV7-9	TRBJ1-4	-
TGTGCCAGCAGCCTCACCGGGTCCTACAATGAGCAGTTCTTC	CASSLTGSYNEQFF	-	TRBV7-9	TRBJ2-1	-
TGTGCCAGCTCACCACAATCAGGGGCGAACTCACCCCTCCACTTT	CASSPQSGANSPLHF	-	TRBV18	TRBJ1-6	-
TGTGCCAGCAGTAGCGAAACATGGGCAGGGATGCGCTATGGCTACACCTTC	CASSSETWAGMRYGYTF	-	TRBV27	TRBJ1-2	-
TGTGCCAGCAGCTTAGCGATATCCGGGGGGATGGACTATGGCTACACCTTC	CASSLAISGGMDYGYTF	-	TRBV7-9	TRBJ1-2	-
TGTGCCAGCAGCTTAGGGGCGGGAGGGGGGCAAGAGACCCAGTACTTC	CASSLGAGGGQETQYF	TRBD2	TRBV7-8	TRBJ2-5	-
TGTGCCAGCAGCCACCGCCGACTAGCCTACGAGCAGTACTTC	CASSHRRLAYEQYF	-	TRBV7-8	TRBJ2-7	-
TGTGCCAGCAGTGCCCGGACACTCGTTCCGAATTCACCCCTCCACTTT	CASSARTLVPNSPLHF	-	TRBV6-1	TRBJ1-6	-
TGTGCCAGTAGCCCAAGGGCCGGACTGTTCAACTATGGCTACACCTTC	CASSPRAGLFNYGYTF	-	TRBV19	TRBJ1-2	-
TGTGCCAGCAGTGAATACGAGTCTTGGAACACTGAAGCTTTCTTT	CASSEYESWNTEAFF	-	TRBV25-1	TRBJ1-1	-
TGTGCCAGCAGCCGCCGCGACAGGACTACCGGGGAGCTGTTTTTT	CASSRRDRTTGELFF	-	TRBV13	TRBJ2-2	-
TGTGCCAGCAGTTACTCGCGGACCTACGAGCAGTACTTC	CASSYSRTYEQYF	-	TRBV6-2/TRBV6-3	TRBJ2-7	-
TGTGCCAGCAGCTCGACAGAGTACCAAGAGACCCAGTACTTC	CASSSTEYQETQYF	-	TRBV7-9	TRBJ2-5	-
TGTGCCTGGGCCGGGGGGGCTGTGAACACTGAAGCTTTCTTT	CAWAGGAVNTEAFF	-	TRBV30	TRBJ1-1	-
TGTGCCAGCAGCCCTCCCCAAGGAGCGACGCAAGAGACCCAGTACTTC	CASSPPQGATQETQYF	-	TRBV5-6	TRBJ2-5	-
TGTGCCAGCAGTTTGATTGACGCTGCCAGGGCTGGCGAGCAGTACTTC	CASSLIDAARAGEQYF	-	TRBV27	TRBJ2-7	-
TGTGCCAGCAGCTTACTCTCCCCCGGGGAGCTGTTTTTT	CASSLLSPGELFF	-	TRBV11-2	TRBJ2-2	-
TGTGCCAGCAGCCCTGGGACTAGCGGGAGGGCCTACAATGAGCAGTTCTTC	CASSPGTSGRAYNEQFF	TRBD2	TRBV7-3	TRBJ2-1	-
TGTGCCAGCAGCTTAGGACAGGGGGTCTTCTATGGCTACACCTTC	CASSLGQGVFYGYTF	TRBD1	TRBV7-9	TRBJ1-2	-
TGTGCCAGTCGAGGGGGCGGAGAACCGGAAGCTTTCTTT	CASRGGGEPEAFF	TRBD1	TRBV7-9	TRBJ1-1	-
TGCAGCGTTTTGGACAGGTACGAGAACACTGAAGCTTTCTTT	CSVLDRYENTEAFF	TRBD1	TRBV29-1	TRBJ1-1	-
TGTGCCAGCAGTGAAGGGGGCCCAAATCAGCCCCAGCATTTT	CASSEGGPNQPQHF	-	TRBV6-1	TRBJ1-5	-
TGTGCCAGTAGACGAGACGGGGACACTGAAGCTTTCTTT	CASRRDGDTEAFF	-	TRBV19	TRBJ1-1	-
TGTGCCACCAGTGATTGGGGGGCCGGGGAGCTGTTTTTT	CATSDWGAGELFF	-	TRBV24-1	TRBJ2-2	-